The next 29 T cell receptor beta chains were all read from a single sample in a study of blood T cell repertoires in COVID-19. Measured with immunoSEQ multiplex PCR; TCRdb has only the in-frame clones, and not every one. This sample carries about 230,000 clones, approximately 83% of them seen once, and the ten largest clones take 25% to 35%. Sample: peripheral blood. The receptor source for this set is a man aged 40-55 years with acute or convalescent COVID-19.

CDR3 in amino acids: CASSLGTSQFF. The DNA for the CDR3 is TGTGCCAGCAGCCTCGGGACTTCGCAGTTCTTC. The chain recombines TRBV5-4 with TRBJ2-1; D is perhaps TRBD2 (6 bases). The CDR3 is made up of 11 amino acids. The V end lost 4 bases, the J end lost 12 bases, and 11 bases lay between the germline ends. The germline CDR1 and CDR2 sequences are SGHNT and YYREEE (reference sequence). The full variable domain, rest sourced from reference TRBV5-4 and TRBJ2-1, is ETGVTQSPTHLIKTRGQQVTLRCSSQSGHNTVSWYQQALGQGPQFIFQYYREEENGRGNFPPRFSGLQFPNYSSELNVNALELDDSALYLCASSLGTSQFFGPGTRLTVL.

Only a few counts were recorded for this clone. This chain uses TRBV15 with TRBJ1-1; 8 bases map to TRBD1. The germline V gene encodes CDR1 LNHNV and CDR2 YYDKDF (reference sequence). This CDR3 contains 15 residues. J was trimmed by 3 bases and V by 0 bases; bases with no gene match: 3. The CDR3 DNA reads TGTGCCACCAGCAGAGATACAGGGGGACACACTGAAGCTTTCTTT. Its translation: CATSRDTGGHTEAFF.

This chain uses TRBV25-1 with TRBJ2-1, with D perhaps TRBD1 (6 bases). V lost 4 bases to trimming and J lost 9 bases, with 19 bases between them. CDR1 is MGHDK and CDR2 is SYGVNS in the germline V gene. The CDR3 spans 15 residues. The CDR3 DNA is TGTGCCAGCAGTGCACACCCCCTCGGGACAACTGAGCAGTTCTTC. Translating it yields CASSAHPLGTTEQFF.

Written as DNA, the CDR3 is TGTGCCAGTAGCGGACAGGGCTGGTACGAGCAGTACTTC. It is translated as CASSGQGWYEQYF. V and J are TRBV19 and TRBJ2-7; TRBD1 matches 8 bases. J was trimmed by 4 bases and V by 6 bases; bases with no gene match: 5. CDR3 length: 13 residues. In germline, CDR1 is LNHDA, CDR2 SQIVND (reference sequence). Combining the CDR3 with reference TRBV19 and TRBJ2-7 gives the whole variable domain DGGITQSPKYLFRKEGQNVTLSCEQNLNHDAMYWYRQDPGQGLRLIYYSQIVNDFQKGDIAEGYSVSREKKESFPLTVTSAQKNPTAFYLCASSGQGWYEQYFGPGTRLTVT.

Only one count was recorded for this clone. The rearrangement joins TRBV7-2 to TRBJ2-1; 7 nucleotides match TRBD2. This CDR3 contains 15 residues. CDR1 is SGHTA and CDR2 is FQGNSA in the germline V gene. The J segment lost 8 bases and the V segment lost 1 base, leaving 8 bases of the junction unmatched. The CDR3 region has the DNA TGTGCCAGCAGCTTAGTCGGCGGGAGAGGCGATGAGCAGTTCTTC. Its translation is CASSLVGGRGDEQFF.

V usage is TRBV5-1 and J usage is TRBJ1-1; a possible D gene is TRBD1 (5 bases). In germline, CDR1 is SGHRS, CDR2 YFSETQ. This CDR3 is 16 amino acids long. With 5 bases removed from V and 2 bases from J, the gap between germline ends came to 19 bases. Here the CDR3 reads CASSVIGRTSNTEAFF. The CDR3 nucleotides are TGCGCCAGCAGTGTAATAGGGCGGACAAGTAACACTGAAGCTTTCTTT.

CDR3 amino acids: CASSGGQGARLAGYTF. The DNA for the CDR3 is TGTGCCAGCAGTGGGGGACAGGGGGCGCGATTGGCCGGCTACACCTTC. The V and J genes are TRBV6-1 and TRBJ1-2; 12 bases line up with TRBD1. CDR3 length equals 16 residues. J lost 8 bases, V lost 4 bases, and 11 bases had no gene match. CDR1 and CDR2 (germline): MNHNS, SASEGT.

The CDR3, as DNA: TGTGCCAGCAAAAACCGCCCCGCCGGGGATACTGAAGCTTTCTTT. Its protein product is CASKNRPAGDTEAFF. This chain joins TRBV11-2 and TRBJ1-1, with D uncertain. Deletions cut 7 bases from V and 5 bases from J, with 20 bases between. This CDR3 contains 15 residues. Germline assignment: CDR1 SGHAT and CDR2 FQNNGV. The variable domain in full, completed from reference TRBV11-2 and TRBJ1-1, reads EAGVAQSPRYKIIEKRQSVAFWCNPISGHATLYWYQQILGQGPKLLIQFQNNGVVDDSQLPKDRFSAERLKGVDSTLKIQPAKLEDSAVYLCASKNRPAGDTEAFFGQGTRLTVV.

The chain combines TRBV6-1 with TRBJ1-5, with TRBD1 matching 9 bases. J was trimmed by 2 bases and V by 4 bases; bases with no gene match: 9. The CDR3 contains 17 residues. Per germline, CDR1 MNHNS and CDR2 SASEGT. Written as DNA, the CDR3 is TGTGCCAGCAGTGCGGGACAGGGAATAACGGGCAATCAGCCCCAGCATTTT. Its translation: CASSAGQGITGNQPQHF.

The V gene is TRBV5-1, the J gene TRBJ1-1; 10 nucleotides align to TRBD1. Germline V gene sequence: CDR1 SGHRS, CDR2 YFSETQ. The CDR3 is made up of 16 amino acids. Trimming at V came to 1 base and at J to 0 bases, leaving 3 bases not matched to a gene. CDR3 loop: CASSLRGTGVNTEAFF. CDR3 nucleotides: TGCGCCAGCAGCTTGAGGGGGACAGGGGTGAACACTGAAGCTTTCTTT.

The chain couples TRBV6-5 to TRBJ1-1, with 10 positions matching TRBD1. The ends lost 6 bases at V and 10 bases at J; junction bases unmatched: 11. The CDR3 length is 14 residues. CDR1 MNHEY and CDR2 SVGAGI come from the germline V gene. The CDR3 DNA is TGTGCCAGCAGAGGGACAGGGGATACCGGACGAGCTTTCTTT. Translation: CASRGTGDTGRAFF.

The chain joins TRBV4-1 to TRBJ2-7; TRBD1 matches at 9 bases. The germline CDR1 and CDR2 sequences are MGHRA and YSYEKL. Trimming removed 4 bases from V and 1 base from J; junction bases left unmatched: 11. The CDR3 has 17 amino acids. The CDR3 nucleotides are TGCGCCAGCAGCCGAGACTCCGCCGGGACAGGGTCCTACGAGCAGTACTTC. This sequence encodes CASSRDSAGTGSYEQYF.

This chain joins TRBV7-9 and TRBJ2-7; TRBD1 agrees at 10 bases. This CDR3 has 15 residues. Germline loops: CDR1 SEHNR, CDR2 FQNEAQ (reference sequence). J lost 5 bases, V lost 3 bases, and 7 bases had no gene match. The CDR3 DNA reads TGTGCCAGCAGCTTGGGTTGGGGACAGGGGAACGAGCAGTACTTC. Translated, it gives CASSLGWGQGNEQYF.

J is TRBJ1-5 and V is TRBV20-1; D is uncertain. The V and J ends lost 3 bases and 4 bases respectively, with 10 bases between them. Looked up from germline, CDR1 is DFQATT and CDR2 is SNEGSKA (reference sequence). This CDR3 comprises 13 residues. CDR3 sequence reads: CSASFGKNQPQHF. CDR3 in DNA: TGCAGTGCTAGTTTCGGGAAGAATCAGCCCCAGCATTTT.

The V call is TRBV20-1, the J call TRBJ1-2; tentatively, D is TRBD1 (6 bases). The CDR3 loop spans 11 amino acids. V shed 3 bases and J shed 8 bases, with 10 bases lying between them. Germline V gene data show CDR1 as DFQATT and CDR2 as SNEGSKA (reference sequence). The CDR3 DNA sequence: TGCAGTGCTAGTAGGGGGTGGGGCTACACCTTC. Amino acids: CSASRGWGYTF.

This chain uses TRBV19 with TRBJ1-5; the match to TRBD1 covers 8 bases. The CDR3 consists of 14 residues. The V segment lost 6 bases and the J segment 7 bases; nucleotides outside the gene matches: 8. Germline values: CDR1 LNHDA, CDR2 SQIVND (reference sequence). CDR3 nucleotides: TGTGCCAGTAGGTTCCAGGGGGCCGGGCAGCCCCAGCATTTT. Translated: CASRFQGAGQPQHF.

The V and J genes are TRBV9 and TRBJ2-7; TRBD2 aligns across 11 bases. Germline trimming cut 0 bases from V and 6 bases from J; bases unmatched to any gene: 5. This CDR3 region has 15 residues. CDR1 SGDLS and CDR2 YYNGEE come from the germline V gene. CDR3 in DNA: TGTGCCAGCAGCGTAGATGTAGCGGGAGGGCGCGAGCAGTACTTC. Encoded protein: CASSVDVAGGREQYF.

This sequence joins TRBV5-4 and TRBJ2-6; D is possibly TRBD1 or TRBD2 (5 bases each). Per germline, CDR1 SGHNT and CDR2 YYREEE (reference sequence). This CDR3 is built from 18 residues. Here the CDR3 reads CASGQGTKGRLGANVLTF. CDR3 sequence (DNA): TGTGCGAGCGGCCAGGGAACAAAGGGGCGCCTGGGGGCCAACGTCCTGACTTTC.

The V gene is TRBV2, the J gene TRBJ2-1; the match to TRBD2 covers 8 bases. Unmatched junction bases numbered 6, after V lost 0 bases and J lost 5 bases. Germline-derived CDR1 and CDR2 are SNHLY and FYNNEI. The CDR3 extends over 16 amino acids. The CDR3 DNA reads TGTGCCAGCAGTGAAGCGGGCGGGAGGAGGGACAATGAGCAGTTCTTC. Its protein is CASSEAGGRRDNEQFF.

This chain uses TRBV5-1 with TRBJ1-1, with TRBD1 matching over 7 bases. Trimming cost V 0 bases and J 8 bases; bases outside gene matches: 4. CDR3 size: 13 residues. Germline assignment: CDR1 SGHRS and CDR2 YFSETQ. The CDR3 here is CASSLGTGREAFF. The DNA of the CDR3 is TGCGCCAGCAGCTTGGGGACAGGACGGGAAGCTTTCTTT.

The CDR3 nucleotides are TGTGCCAGCAGTGAACAAGGGGACTCGGACAATGAGCAGTTCTTC. Translation: CASSEQGDSDNEQFF. V usage is TRBV2 and J usage is TRBJ2-1; D is perhaps TRBD2 (6 bases). The CDR3 consists of 15 residues. V lost 2 bases, J lost 5 bases, and 13 bases lay in between. From germline, CDR1 is SNHLY and CDR2 FYNNEI.

V is TRBV5-1 and J is TRBJ1-3; no clear D gene. Trimming removed 0 bases from V and 0 bases from J, with 7 bases in between. The CDR3 sequence is 15 residues long. Germline V lookup: CDR1 SGHRS, CDR2 YFSETQ. DNA for the CDR3: TGCGCCAGCAGCTTGGGAGGTAACTCTGGAAACACCATATATTTT. This codes for CASSLGGNSGNTIYF.

The chain couples TRBV27 to TRBJ2-1; D unresolved. This CDR3 comprises 15 residues. V was clipped by 5 bases and J by 2 bases, with 13 bases between them. Germline V gene sequence: CDR1 MNHEY, CDR2 SMNVEV (reference sequence). CDR3 region: CASSPSSLAYNEQFF. The CDR3 bases are TGTGCCAGCAGTCCCTCCAGTCTAGCCTACAATGAGCAGTTCTTC.

The chain links TRBV27 to TRBJ2-7; 10 bases agree with TRBD2. CDR1 and CDR2 (germline): MNHEY, SMNVEV (reference sequence). Unmatched junction bases numbered 12, after V lost 7 bases and J lost 6 bases. The CDR3 runs to 15 residues. CDR3 protein: CASKGSGRFVSEQYF. The DNA of the CDR3 is TGTGCCAGCAAGGGTAGCGGGAGGTTCGTATCCGAGCAGTACTTC.

This chain connects TRBV5-1 to TRBJ2-7, with 9 bases identical to TRBD1. The germline V gene has CDR1 SGHRS and CDR2 YFSETQ. Trimming removed 5 bases from V and 5 bases from J; junction bases left unmatched: 8. The CDR3 has 14 amino acids. DNA of the CDR3: TGCGCCAGCAGGTCGACAGGGGGGACCAACGAGCAGTACTTC. Protein product: CASRSTGGTNEQYF.

This sequence joins TRBV29-1 and TRBJ2-7; 8 bases are a match to TRBD2. Germline V gives CDR1 SQVTM, CDR2 ANQGSEA. Unmatched junction bases numbered 2, after V lost 2 bases and J lost 5 bases. The CDR3 sequence is 12 residues long. This CDR3 is CSVELAGNEQYF. The CDR3 nucleotides are TGCAGCGTTGAATTAGCGGGAAACGAGCAGTACTTC.

The V gene is TRBV6-5, the J gene TRBJ2-2; D is perhaps TRBD1 (5 bases). The germline V gene has CDR1 MNHEY and CDR2 SVGAGI. The CDR3 is 13 residues long. Deletions cut 11 bases from V and 1 base from J, with 11 bases between. DNA of the CDR3: TGTGCCTCCCAAGGACAGAACACCGGGGAGCTGTTTTTT. It translates to CASQGQNTGELFF.

The genes are TRBV18 and TRBJ1-4; 8 bases align to TRBD1. The CDR3 consists of 14 residues. The germline V gene encodes CDR1 KGHSH and CDR2 LQKENI. The V gene end was trimmed by 6 bases and the J gene end by 6 bases; junction bases not matched to a gene: 6. The CDR3 protein is CASSPTGVDEKLFF. CDR3 coding DNA: TGTGCCAGCTCGCCGACAGGGGTTGATGAAAAACTGTTTTTT. Based on the CDR3 plus reference TRBV18 and TRBJ1-4, the full variable domain is NAGVMQNPRHLVRRRGQEARLRCSPMKGHSHVYWYRQLPEEGLKFMVYLQKENIIDESGMPKERFSAEFPKEGPSILRIQQVVRGDSAAYFCASSPTGVDEKLFFGSGTQLSVL.

This chain joins TRBV3-1 (or the pseudogene TRBV3-2) and TRBJ1-1; D not certain. V shed 6 bases and J shed 5 bases, with 16 bases lying between them. The germline CDR1 and CDR2 sequences are LGHDT and YNNKEL (reference sequence). This CDR3 has 14 amino acids. Here the CDR3 DNA reads TGTGCCAGCAGGAACCCAACCGGAGGGACTGAAGCTTTCTTT. It yields the protein CASRNPTGGTEAFF.